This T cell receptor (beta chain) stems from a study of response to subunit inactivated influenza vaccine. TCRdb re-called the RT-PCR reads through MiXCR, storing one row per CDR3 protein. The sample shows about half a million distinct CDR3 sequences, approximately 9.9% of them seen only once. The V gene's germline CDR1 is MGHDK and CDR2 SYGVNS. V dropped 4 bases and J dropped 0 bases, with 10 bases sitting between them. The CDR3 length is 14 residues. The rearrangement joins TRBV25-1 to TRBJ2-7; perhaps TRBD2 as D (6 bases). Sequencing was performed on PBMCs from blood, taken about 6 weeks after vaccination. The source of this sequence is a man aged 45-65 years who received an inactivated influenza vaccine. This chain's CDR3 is CASSVSGSSYEQYF. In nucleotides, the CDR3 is TGTGCCAGCAGTGTATCCGGGAGCTCCTACGAGCAGTACTTC.